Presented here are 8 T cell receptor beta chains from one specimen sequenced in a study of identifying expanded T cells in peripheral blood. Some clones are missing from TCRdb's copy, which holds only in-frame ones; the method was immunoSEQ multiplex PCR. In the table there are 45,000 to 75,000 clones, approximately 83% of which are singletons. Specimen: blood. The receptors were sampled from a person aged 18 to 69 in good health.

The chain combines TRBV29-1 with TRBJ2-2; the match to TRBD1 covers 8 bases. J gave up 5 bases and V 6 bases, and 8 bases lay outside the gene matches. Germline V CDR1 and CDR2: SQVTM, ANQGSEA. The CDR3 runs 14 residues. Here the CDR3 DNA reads TGCAGCGTGGCGACAGGGGTGGAAACCGGGGAGCTGTTTTTT. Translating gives CSVATGVETGELFF.

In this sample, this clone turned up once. CDR3 DNA sequence: TGTGCCAGTGGCGACGACAGTTCCTATGGCTACACCTTC. Translating it yields CASGDDSSYGYTF. V gene TRBV19 combines with J gene TRBJ1-2, with a tentative D call TRBD1 (5 bases). The ends were cut back, 8 bases at V and 4 bases at J, with 14 bases in the middle. CDR3 size: 13 residues. CDR1 and CDR2 from the germline V gene are LNHDA and SQIVND (reference sequence).

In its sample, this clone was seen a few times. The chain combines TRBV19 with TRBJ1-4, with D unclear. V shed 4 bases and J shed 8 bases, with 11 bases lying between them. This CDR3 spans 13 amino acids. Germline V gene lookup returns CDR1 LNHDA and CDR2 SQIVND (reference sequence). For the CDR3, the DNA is TGTGCCAGTAGTAACACGCTGGGCGAAAAACTGTTTTTT. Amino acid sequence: CASSNTLGEKLFF. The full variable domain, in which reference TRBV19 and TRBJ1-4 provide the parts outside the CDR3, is DGGITQSPKYLFRKEGQNVTLSCEQNLNHDAMYWYRQDPGQGLRLIYYSQIVNDFQKGDIAEGYSVSREKKESFPLTVTSAQKNPTAFYLCASSNTLGEKLFFGSGTQLSVL.

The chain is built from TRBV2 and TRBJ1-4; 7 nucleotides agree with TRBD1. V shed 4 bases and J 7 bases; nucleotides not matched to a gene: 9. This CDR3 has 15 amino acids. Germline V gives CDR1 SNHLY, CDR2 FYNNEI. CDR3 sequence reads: CASSARRQGREKLFF. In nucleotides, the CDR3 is TGTGCCAGCAGTGCGCGGAGACAGGGTCGTGAAAAACTGTTTTTT.

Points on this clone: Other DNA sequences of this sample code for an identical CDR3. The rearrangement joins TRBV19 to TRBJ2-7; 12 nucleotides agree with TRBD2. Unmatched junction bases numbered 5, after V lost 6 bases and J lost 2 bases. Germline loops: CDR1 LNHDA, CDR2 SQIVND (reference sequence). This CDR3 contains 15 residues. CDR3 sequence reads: CASSPLAGGAYEQYF. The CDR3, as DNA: TGTGCCAGTAGCCCACTAGCGGGAGGCGCCTACGAGCAGTACTTC.

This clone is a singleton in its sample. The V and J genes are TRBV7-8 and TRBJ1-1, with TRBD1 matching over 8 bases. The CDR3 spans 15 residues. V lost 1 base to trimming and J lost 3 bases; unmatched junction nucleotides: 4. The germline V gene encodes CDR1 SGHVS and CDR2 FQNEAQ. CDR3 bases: TGTGCCAGCAGCTTAGTGAACAGGGGGGACACTGAAGCTTTCTTT. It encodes CASSLVNRGDTEAFF.

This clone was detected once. The CDR3 sequence: CASSLAGGPADTQYF. CDR3 in DNA: TGCGCCAGCAGCTTGGCGGGGGGGCCGGCAGATACGCAGTATTTT. The chain recombines TRBV5-1 with TRBJ2-3; 8 bases agree with TRBD2. CDR3 length equals 15 residues. The germline gives CDR1 SGHRS, CDR2 YFSETQ. Trimming cost V 0 bases and J 4 bases; bases outside gene matches: 4. The full variable domain, with the rest looked up from reference TRBV5-1 and TRBJ2-3, is KAGVTQTPRYLIKTRGQQVTLSCSPISGHRSVSWYQQTPGQGLQFLFEYFSETQRNKGNFPGRFSGRQFSNSRSEMNVSTLELGDSALYLCASSLAGGPADTQYFGPGTRLTVL.

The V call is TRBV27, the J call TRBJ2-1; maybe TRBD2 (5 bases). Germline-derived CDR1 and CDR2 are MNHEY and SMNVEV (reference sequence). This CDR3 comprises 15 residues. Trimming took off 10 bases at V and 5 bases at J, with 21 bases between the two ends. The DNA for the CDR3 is TGTGCCATCAAGAACTCCCGGGGTGGAGACAATGAGCAGTTCTTC. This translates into CAIKNSRGGDNEQFF.